The rows below give T cell receptor beta chains drawn from one sample of a study of shared clonotypes between healthy human individuals. Profiled with immunoSEQ multiplex PCR; TCRdb holds only in-frame clones, not every one. The table lists 2 million to 2.5 million clones, roughly 93% of them singletons. Sample: naive CD4+ T cells from PBMCs. All receptors derive from a man aged 18 to 30 in good health. Some clones in this sample may be carry-over from other donors' samples. Each CDR3 is given with its conserved first and last residue. The D gene is left open where the match is weak. Only part of the rows carry a size: once, few, many, or a class if the clone is expanded.

J gene,CDR3 length,V gene,clone size,D gene,CDR3 protein,CDR3 DNA
TRBJ2-5,15,TRBV19,-,-,CASSGLGAGQETQYF,TGTGCCAGTAGCGGGCTTGGGGCGGGCCAAGAGACCCAGTACTTC
TRBJ2-3,16,TRBV27,-,TRBD1,CASSQSGTGPTDTQYF,TGTGCCAGCAGTCAATCCGGGACAGGGCCCACAGATACGCAGTATTTT
TRBJ2-2,16,TRBV7-9,-,TRBD1,CASSFPDRGNTGELFF,TGTGCCAGCAGCTTCCCGGACAGGGGTAACACCGGGGAGCTGTTTTTT
TRBJ2-1,19,TRBV9,-,TRBD2,CASSTPRASGREAYNEQFF,TGTGCCAGCAGCACACCCCGGGCTAGCGGGCGGGAGGCATACAATGAGCAGTTCTTC
TRBJ1-2,14,TRBV2,once,-,CASSESGTLTGYTF,TGTGCCAGCAGTGAATCCGGGACCCTTACTGGCTACACCTTC
TRBJ1-4,13,TRBV18,-,-,CASSPLINEKLFF,TGTGCCAGCTCACCACTGATTAATGAAAAACTGTTTTTT
TRBJ2-7,14,TRBV14,few,-,CASSQGDMGYEQYF,TGTGCCAGCAGCCAAGGGGACATGGGCTACGAGCAGTACTTC
TRBJ2-5,15,TRBV6-5,-,TRBD2,CASSSSRTSQETQYF,TGTGCCAGCAGTTCCTCCCGGACTAGTCAAGAGACCCAGTACTTC
TRBJ2-1,13,TRBV30,-,-,CAWSVTGYNEQFF,TGTGCCTGGAGTGTTACAGGGTACAATGAGCAGTTCTTC
TRBJ2-3,13,TRBV7-2,-,-,CASSRAVTDTQYF,TGTGCCAGCAGCAGAGCTGTCACAGATACGCAGTATTTT
TRBJ2-5,16,TRBV7-2,-,-,CASSLEVLGGRETQYF,TGTGCCAGCAGCTTAGAGGTCTTGGGGGGGCGGGAGACCCAGTACTTC
TRBJ2-5,16,TRBV14,-,TRBD2,CASSRGLAAFGETQYF,TGTGCCAGCAGCCGTGGACTAGCGGCCTTCGGGGAGACCCAGTACTTC
TRBJ2-3,13,TRBV29-1,once,TRBD2,CSVVTSGTDTQYF,TGCAGCGTTGTAACTAGCGGCACAGATACGCAGTATTTT
TRBJ2-7,15,TRBV27,-,TRBD1,CASSLYQRQGSEQYF,TGTGCCAGCAGTTTATATCAGAGACAGGGGAGCGAGCAGTACTTC
TRBJ2-7,15,TRBV5-1,-,TRBD2,CASSLVASGRSEQYF,TGCGCCAGCAGCTTGGTAGCTAGCGGGAGGAGCGAGCAGTACTTC
TRBJ2-5,11,TRBV2,-,-,CASSGQETQYF,TGTGCCAGCTCGGGGCAAGAGACCCAGTACTTC
TRBJ1-5,18,TRBV18,-,-,CASSPAGIMIPSNQPQHF,TGTGCCAGCTCACCAGCAGGTATTATGATCCCTAGCAATCAGCCCCAGCATTTT
TRBJ2-5,15,TRBV28,-,-,CASSLFRRFQETQYF,TGTGCCAGCAGTTTATTCCGCAGATTCCAAGAGACCCAGTACTTC
TRBJ2-1,16,TRBV5-4,-,TRBD1,CASSFPGTGGGNEQFF,TGTGCCAGCAGCTTTCCCGGGACAGGGGGCGGGAATGAGCAGTTCTTC
TRBJ2-1,17,TRBV27,-,TRBD2,CASSLGLAGGIYNEQFF,TGTGCCAGCAGTTTGGGACTAGCGGGAGGCATCTACAATGAGCAGTTCTTC
TRBJ1-1,14,TRBV6-1,-,-,CASRARGANLEAFF,TGTGCCAGCCGCGCTAGGGGGGCTAACCTTGAAGCTTTCTTT
TRBJ2-1,11,TRBV7-9,few,-,CASSLANEQFF,TGTGCCAGCAGCTTAGCCAATGAGCAGTTCTTC
TRBJ2-1,16,TRBV27,-,TRBD2,CASSLSASGYGHEQFF,TGTGCCAGCAGTTTATCGGCTAGCGGATATGGGCATGAGCAGTTCTTC
TRBJ1-1,15,TRBV18,-,-,CASSPLAGGNTEAFF,TGTGCCAGCTCACCCCTAGCGGGGGGCAACACTGAAGCTTTCTTT
TRBJ2-5,15,TRBV5-6,-,TRBD2,CASSLVQRGTRTQYF,TGTGCCAGCAGCTTGGTACAGCGGGGAACGCGAACCCAGTACTTC
TRBJ2-7,14,TRBV28,-,-,CASSLRGVGAEQYF,TGTGCCAGCAGTTTGAGGGGGGTAGGGGCCGAGCAGTACTTC
TRBJ1-3,14,TRBV27,-,TRBD1,CASQGTASGNTIYF,TGTGCCAGCCAAGGGACAGCCTCTGGAAACACCATATATTTT
TRBJ2-1,13,TRBV10-3,-,-,CANGEGSYNEQFF,TGTGCCAACGGTGAGGGTTCCTACAATGAGCAGTTCTTC
TRBJ1-5,14,TRBV5-6,-,-,CASSSRAANQPQHF,TGTGCCAGCAGCTCGAGGGCGGCTAATCAGCCCCAGCATTTT
TRBJ2-2,14,TRBV7-3,-,TRBD2,CASSHAGVSGELFF,TGTGCCAGCAGCCATGCGGGGGTCAGTGGGGAGCTGTTTTTT
TRBJ2-7,13,TRBV9,-,-,CASSAPGDYEQYF,TGTGCCAGCAGCGCCCCAGGTGACTACGAGCAGTACTTC
TRBJ2-3,16,TRBV5-1,-,TRBD1,CASSHRDRGTSDTQYF,TGCGCCAGCAGCCACCGGGACAGGGGTACGTCAGATACGCAGTATTTT
TRBJ2-3,16,TRBV6-6,-,-,CASSYPQSRTTDTQYF,TGTGCCAGCAGTTACCCACAGTCTCGCACGACAGATACGCAGTATTTT
TRBJ1-5,12,TRBV15,-,TRBD1,CATSKSTGGQHF,TGTGCCACCAGCAAATCCACAGGGGGCCAGCATTTT
TRBJ2-7,13,TRBV5-8,-,-,CASSDGSIYEQYF,TGTGCCAGCAGCGACGGGAGTATCTACGAGCAGTACTTC
TRBJ2-7,16,TRBV10-3,-,-,CAISESRGFGSYEQYF,TGTGCCATCAGTGAGTCGCGTGGTTTTGGTTCCTACGAGCAGTACTTC
TRBJ2-7,16,TRBV27,-,-,CASSLIRPEAGYEQYF,TGTGCCAGCAGTTTAATCAGACCGGAGGCGGGTTACGAGCAGTACTTC
TRBJ1-3,17,TRBV28,-,TRBD1,CASSLTGGLVSGNTIYF,TGTGCCAGCAGTTTGACAGGGGGATTAGTATCTGGAAACACCATATATTTT
TRBJ2-7,14,TRBV11-2,-,-,CASSPSRNSYEQYF,TGTGCCAGCAGCCCGTCGAGGAACTCCTACGAGCAGTACTTC
TRBJ1-1,21,TRBV28,-,-,CASSLGFVWDVRTPTGTEAFF,TGTGCCAGCAGTTTAGGTTTCGTGTGGGATGTCAGGACACCCACGGGGACTGAAGCTTTCTTT
TRBJ2-5,13,TRBV5-4,-,TRBD1,CAGAVGQQETQYF,TGTGCCGGGGCGGTGGGACAGCAAGAGACCCAGTACTTC
TRBJ2-2,17,TRBV5-1,-,TRBD2,CASSLGSTSGRAGELFF,TGCGCCAGCAGCTTGGGATCCACTAGCGGGAGAGCCGGGGAGCTGTTTTTT
TRBJ2-5,11,TRBV2,-,-,CASSEEGTQYF,TGTGCCAGCAGTGAAGAGGGGACCCAGTACTTC
TRBJ2-5,16,TRBV5-4,-,-,CASFQGGVVRQETQYF,TGTGCCAGCTTCCAGGGGGGGGTCGTTCGACAAGAGACCCAGTACTTC
TRBJ2-1,12,TRBV30,-,-,CALGGRRNEQFF,TGTGCCCTCGGGGGTCGTAGGAATGAGCAGTTCTTC
TRBJ1-4,15,TRBV15,-,-,CATSAASGTKKRLFF,TGTGCCACCAGCGCCGCATCCGGGACCAAGAAAAGACTGTTTTTT
TRBJ2-7,15,TRBV6-5,-,-,CASSYSAGAPYEQYF,TGTGCCAGCAGTTACTCCGCAGGGGCCCCCTACGAGCAGTACTTC
TRBJ2-5,13,TRBV25-1,-,-,CASSEQGGRAQYF,TGTGCCAGCAGTGAACAGGGTGGAAGGGCCCAGTACTTC
TRBJ2-4,14,TRBV7-3,-,-,CASSLPGAKNIQYF,TGTGCCAGCAGCCTCCCGGGTGCCAAAAACATTCAGTACTTC
TRBJ1-4,14,TRBV18,-,-,CASSRGAANEKLFF,TGTGCCAGCTCACGGGGGGCAGCTAATGAAAAACTGTTTTTT
TRBJ1-1,16,TRBV6-5,-,-,CASSYKTAARNTEAFF,TGTGCCAGCAGTTATAAGACAGCAGCAAGGAACACTGAAGCTTTCTTT
TRBJ2-4,15,TRBV10-3,-,TRBD1,CAISESRDRGHIQYF,TGTGCCATCAGTGAGTCAAGGGACAGGGGTCACATTCAGTACTTC
TRBJ2-1,14,TRBV7-9,-,-,CASSLVSPYNEQFF,TGTGCCAGCAGCTTAGTATCCCCCTACAATGAGCAGTTCTTC
TRBJ2-2,15,TRBV25-1,once,TRBD1,CASSEGTGTEGELFF,TGTGCCAGCAGTGAAGGGACAGGGACCGAGGGGGAGCTGTTTTTT
TRBJ1-1,11,TRBV28,-,-,CASSRDTEAFF,TGTGCCAGCAGTAGGGACACTGAAGCTTTCTTT
TRBJ2-1,15,TRBV11-3,-,TRBD1,CASSLEGQGYNEQFF,TGTGCCAGCAGCTTAGAAGGACAGGGGTACAATGAGCAGTTCTTC
TRBJ2-3,15,TRBV5-1,-,-,CASSLVGQVADTQYF,TGCGCCAGCAGCTTGGTGGGGCAGGTTGCAGATACGCAGTATTTT
TRBJ1-5,15,TRBV28,-,-,CASSRTGYSNQPQHF,TGTGCCAGCAGTCGAACAGGGTATAGCAATCAGCCCCAGCATTTT
TRBJ2-1,15,TRBV28,-,TRBD2,CASRLGTSGRNEQFF,TGTGCCAGCAGGCTAGGGACTAGCGGGAGGAATGAGCAGTTCTTC
TRBJ2-3,16,TRBV7-9,-,-,CASSLFGSASTDTQYF,TGTGCCAGCAGCTTATTCGGAAGTGCTAGCACAGATACGCAGTATTTT